A selection of T cell receptor beta chains follows, all from one sample in a study of T cells in Graves' hyperthyroidism and ophthalmopathy. MiXCR was run by TCRdb on the multiplex PCR reads, yielding one entry per CDR3 protein. Among around 700,000 distinct CDR3 sequences listed, under 20% were seen once. The specimen sequenced was blood. These TCRs come from a woman in her forties or fifties with Graves' hyperthyroidism that later progressed to Graves' ophthalmopathy. Both conserved end residues are part of each CDR3.

TRBJ1-2 TRBV7-9 CASKRADTNYGYTF
TRBJ1-5 TRBV3-1 CASSQGAQPQHF
TRBJ2-7 TRBV3-1 CASSQTRGPDYEQYF
TRBJ2-7 TRBV11-3 CASSLDTRGGQYF
TRBJ1-5 TRBV10-3 CAIKADNSNQPQHF
TRBJ2-5 TRBV7-8 CASSSTGGGIQETQYF
TRBJ1-1 TRBV7-6 CASSLPKQGNTEAFF
TRBJ2-5 TRBV11-2 CASSLTRTQYF
TRBJ1-1 TRBV10-1 CASSATQGANTEAFF
TRBJ1-6 TRBV14 CASSQVPPGRGSSILSYNSPLHF
TRBJ1-5 TRBV27 CASSLIGDRNQPQHF
TRBJ2-5 TRBV13 CASSSGTTQETQYF
TRBJ2-7 TRBV3-1 CASSQGMRALSYEQYF
TRBJ2-5 TRBV5-1 CASSLLAGDTETQYF
TRBJ2-2 TRBV3-1 CASHERITGELFF
TRBJ2-7 TRBV5-1 CASSEGDIAYEQYF
TRBJ2-3 TRBV7-2 CASSLRHDGTDTQYF
TRBJ2-2 TRBV7-8 CASSKSRTSTGELFF
TRBJ1-2 TRBV12-3/TRBV12-4 CASSFEAASYGYTF
TRBJ1-5 TRBV7-8 CASSRRDAVNQPQHF
TRBJ2-5 TRBV3-1 CASSLGLAGTQYF
TRBJ2-2 TRBV14 CASSHDRGFTGELFF
TRBJ1-1 TRBV29-1 CSVRRELNEAFF
TRBJ2-3 TRBV2 CASSEHRGSPDTQYF
TRBJ2-1 TRBV19 CASSILGLAGVEQFF
TRBJ2-2 TRBV15 CATNPLGGGIDTGELFF
TRBJ1-5 TRBV19 CASSSLKQGNPSQPQHF
TRBJ1-4 TRBV28 CASTPWRATNEKLFF
TRBJ1-2 TRBV3-1 CASSHSGREPYGYTF
TRBJ2-2 TRBV19 CASSNLRDRGRSTGELFF
TRBJ2-5 TRBV20-1 CSAEPGLVKETQYF
TRBJ1-5 TRBV20-1 CSAKQYGNQPQHF
TRBJ1-4 TRBV10-3 CAIGESGGQGDEKLFF
TRBJ2-3 TRBV29-1 CSVLGLAGRADTQYF
TRBJ1-5 TRBV20-1 CSARTGQYNQPQHF
TRBJ2-1 TRBV12-3/TRBV12-4 CASSPRQTEQFF